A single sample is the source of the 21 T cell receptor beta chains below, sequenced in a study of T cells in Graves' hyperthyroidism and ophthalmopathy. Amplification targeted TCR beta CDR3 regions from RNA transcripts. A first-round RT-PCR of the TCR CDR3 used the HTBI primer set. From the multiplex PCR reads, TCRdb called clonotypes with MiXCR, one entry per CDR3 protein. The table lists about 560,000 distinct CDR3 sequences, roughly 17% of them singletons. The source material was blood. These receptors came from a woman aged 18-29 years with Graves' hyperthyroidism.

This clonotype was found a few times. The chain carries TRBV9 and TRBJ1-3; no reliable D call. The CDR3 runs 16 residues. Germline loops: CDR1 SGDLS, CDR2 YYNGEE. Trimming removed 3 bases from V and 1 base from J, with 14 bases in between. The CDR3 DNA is TGTGCCAGCAGCGCCATGGGCCCGGGGTCTGGAAACACCATATATTTT. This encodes CASSAMGPGSGNTIYF.

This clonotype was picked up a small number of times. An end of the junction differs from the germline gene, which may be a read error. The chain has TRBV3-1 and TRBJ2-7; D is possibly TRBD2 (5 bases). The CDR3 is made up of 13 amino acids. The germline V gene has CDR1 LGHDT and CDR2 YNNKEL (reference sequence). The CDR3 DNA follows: TGTGCCAGCAGCCCACCGGACTCCCACGAGCAGTACTTC. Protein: CASSPPDSHEQYF.

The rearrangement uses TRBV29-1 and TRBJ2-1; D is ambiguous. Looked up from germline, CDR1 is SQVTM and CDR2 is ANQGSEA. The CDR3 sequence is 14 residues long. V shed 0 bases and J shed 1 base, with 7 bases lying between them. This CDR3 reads CSVEDGDSYNEQFF. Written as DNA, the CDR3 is TGCAGCGTTGAAGACGGAGATTCCTACAATGAGCAGTTCTTC.

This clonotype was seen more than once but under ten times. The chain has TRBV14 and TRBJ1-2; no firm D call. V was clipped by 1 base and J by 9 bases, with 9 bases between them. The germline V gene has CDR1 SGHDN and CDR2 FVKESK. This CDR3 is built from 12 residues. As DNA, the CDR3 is TGTGCCAGCAGCCAAGTAGGTTTTCGCTACACCTTC. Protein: CASSQVGFRYTF.

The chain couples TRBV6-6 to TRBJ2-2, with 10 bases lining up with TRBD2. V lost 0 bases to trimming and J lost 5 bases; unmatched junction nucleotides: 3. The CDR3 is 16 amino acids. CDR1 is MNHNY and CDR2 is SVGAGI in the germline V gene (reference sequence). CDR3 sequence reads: CASSYSLAGRTGELFF. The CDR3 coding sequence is TGTGCCAGCAGTTACTCACTAGCGGGGAGGACCGGGGAGCTGTTTTTT.

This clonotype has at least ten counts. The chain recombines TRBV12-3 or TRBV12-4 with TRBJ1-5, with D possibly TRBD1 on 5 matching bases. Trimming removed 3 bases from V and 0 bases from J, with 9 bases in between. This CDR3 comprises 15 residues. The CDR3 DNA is TGTGCCAGCAGTTTCGGTGGGGCTAGCAATCAGCCCCAGCATTTT. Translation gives CASSFGGASNQPQHF.

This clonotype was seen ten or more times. Here the CDR3 DNA reads TGCAGTGCTAGAGGGACCTCCCAACAAGAGACCCAGTACTTC. It encodes CSARGTSQQETQYF. V gene TRBV20-1 combines with J gene TRBJ2-5; D remains ambiguous. The CDR3 sequence is 14 residues long. With 1 base removed from V and 2 bases from J, the gap between germline ends came to 11 bases. CDR1 is DFQATT, CDR2 SNEGSKA, per germline (reference sequence).

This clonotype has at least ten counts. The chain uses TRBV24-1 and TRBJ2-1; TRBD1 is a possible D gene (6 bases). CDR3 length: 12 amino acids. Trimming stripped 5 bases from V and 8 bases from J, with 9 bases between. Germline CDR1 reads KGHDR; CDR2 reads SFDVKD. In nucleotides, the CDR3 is TGTGCCACCAGTGTACAGGGCTATGAGCAGTTCTTC. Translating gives CATSVQGYEQFF.

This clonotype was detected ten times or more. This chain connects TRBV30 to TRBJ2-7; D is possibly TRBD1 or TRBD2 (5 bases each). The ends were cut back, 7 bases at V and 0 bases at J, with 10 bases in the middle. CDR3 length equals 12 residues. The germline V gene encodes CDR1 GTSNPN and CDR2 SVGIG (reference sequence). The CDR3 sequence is CASVGDSYEQYF. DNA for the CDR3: TGTGCCTCAGTGGGGGACTCCTACGAGCAGTACTTC.

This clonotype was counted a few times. The CDR3 spells CASSYSMQQGATETQYF. In DNA, the CDR3 is TGTGCCAGCAGTTACTCGATGCAACAGGGGGCTACGGAGACCCAGTACTTC. The chain employs TRBV6-2 or TRBV6-3 and TRBJ2-5; 9 bases align to TRBD1. The CDR3 extends over 17 amino acids. Germline trimming cut 0 bases from V and 5 bases from J; bases unmatched to any gene: 10. The germline V gene encodes CDR1 MNHEY and CDR2 SVGEGT.

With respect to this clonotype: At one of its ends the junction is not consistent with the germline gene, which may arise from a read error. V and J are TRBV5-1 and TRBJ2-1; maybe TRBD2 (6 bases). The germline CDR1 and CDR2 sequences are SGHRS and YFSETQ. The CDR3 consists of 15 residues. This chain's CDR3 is CASSFPGSVGNEQFF. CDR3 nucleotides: TGTGCCAGCAGCTTTCCCGGGAGCGTAGGAAATGAGCAGTTCTTC.

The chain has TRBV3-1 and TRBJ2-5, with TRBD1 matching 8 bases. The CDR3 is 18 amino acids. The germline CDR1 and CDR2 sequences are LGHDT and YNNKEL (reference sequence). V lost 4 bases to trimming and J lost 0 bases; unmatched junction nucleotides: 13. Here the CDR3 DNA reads TGTGCCAGCAGCCCGACGAATTGGGACAGGCCTTACCAAGAGACCCAGTACTTC. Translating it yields CASSPTNWDRPYQETQYF.

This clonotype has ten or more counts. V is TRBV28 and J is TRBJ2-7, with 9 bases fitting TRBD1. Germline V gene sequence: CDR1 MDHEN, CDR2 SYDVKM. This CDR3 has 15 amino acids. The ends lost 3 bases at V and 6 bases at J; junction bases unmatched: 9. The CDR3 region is CASSFHHRGRSEQYF. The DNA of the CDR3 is TGTGCCAGCAGTTTCCACCACAGGGGGCGAAGCGAGCAGTACTTC. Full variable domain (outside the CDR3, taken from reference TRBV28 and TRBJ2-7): DVKVTQSSRYLVKRTGEKVFLECVQDMDHENMFWYRQDPGLGLRLIYFSYDVKMKEKGDIPEGYSVSREKKERFSLILESASTNQTSMYLCASSFHHRGRSEQYFGPGTRLTVT.

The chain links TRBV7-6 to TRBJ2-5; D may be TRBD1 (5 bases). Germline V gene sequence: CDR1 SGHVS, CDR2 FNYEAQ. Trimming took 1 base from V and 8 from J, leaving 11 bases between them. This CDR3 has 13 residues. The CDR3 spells CASSLGGRGTQYF. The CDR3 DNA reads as TGTGCCAGCAGCTTAGGGGGCCGCGGAACCCAGTACTTC.

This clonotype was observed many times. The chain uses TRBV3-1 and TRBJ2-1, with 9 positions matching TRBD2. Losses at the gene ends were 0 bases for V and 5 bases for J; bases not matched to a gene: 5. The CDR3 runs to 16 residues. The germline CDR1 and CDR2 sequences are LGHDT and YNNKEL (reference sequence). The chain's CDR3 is CASSQESGTSHNEQFF. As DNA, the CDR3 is TGTGCCAGCAGCCAAGAATCCGGGACTAGCCACAATGAGCAGTTCTTC.

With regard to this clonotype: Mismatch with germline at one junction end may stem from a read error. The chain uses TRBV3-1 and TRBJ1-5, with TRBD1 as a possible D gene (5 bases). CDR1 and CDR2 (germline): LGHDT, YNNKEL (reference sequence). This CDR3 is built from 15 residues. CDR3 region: CASSLAGQSNQPRHF. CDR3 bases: TGTGCCAGCAGCCTCGCCGGACAAAGCAATCAGCCCCGGCATTTT. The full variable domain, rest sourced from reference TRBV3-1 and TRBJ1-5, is DTAVSQTPKYLVTQMGNDKSIKCEQNLGHDTMYWYKQDSKKFLKIMFSYNNKELIINETVPNRFSPKSPDKAHLNLHINSLELGDSAVYFCASSLAGQSNQPRHFGDGTRLSIL.

As DNA, the CDR3 is TGTGCCAGCAGTTTCAGTGGATACAATGAGCAGTTCTTC. Translating gives CASSFSGYNEQFF. V is TRBV28 and J is TRBJ2-1; no reliable D call. Germline CDR1 and CDR2: MDHEN and SYDVKM. CDR3 length: 13 amino acids. V lost 3 bases and J lost 4, with 7 bases in between.

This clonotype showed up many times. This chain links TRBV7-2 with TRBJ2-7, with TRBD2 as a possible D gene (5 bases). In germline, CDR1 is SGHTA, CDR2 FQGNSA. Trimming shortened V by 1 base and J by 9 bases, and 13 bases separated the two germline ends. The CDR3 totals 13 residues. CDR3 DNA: TGTGCCAGCAGCTTAGAGCAGCGTCGGGGGCAGTACTTC. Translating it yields CASSLEQRRGQYF.

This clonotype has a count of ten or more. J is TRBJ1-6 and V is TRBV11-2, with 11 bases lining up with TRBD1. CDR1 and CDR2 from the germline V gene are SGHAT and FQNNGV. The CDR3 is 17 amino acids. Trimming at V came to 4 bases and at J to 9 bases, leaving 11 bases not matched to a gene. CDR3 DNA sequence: TGTGCCAGCAGCTCGATCAGTGCCGGGACAGGGGGTTCACCCCTCCACTTT. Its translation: CASSSISAGTGGSPLHF.

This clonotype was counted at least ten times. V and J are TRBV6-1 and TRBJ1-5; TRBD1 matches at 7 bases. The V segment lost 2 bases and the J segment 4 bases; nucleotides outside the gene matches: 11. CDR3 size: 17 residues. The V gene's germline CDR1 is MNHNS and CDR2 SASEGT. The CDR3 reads CASSENAHRTGNQPQHF. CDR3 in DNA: TGTGCCAGCAGTGAAAATGCGCATAGGACAGGAAATCAGCCCCAGCATTTT.

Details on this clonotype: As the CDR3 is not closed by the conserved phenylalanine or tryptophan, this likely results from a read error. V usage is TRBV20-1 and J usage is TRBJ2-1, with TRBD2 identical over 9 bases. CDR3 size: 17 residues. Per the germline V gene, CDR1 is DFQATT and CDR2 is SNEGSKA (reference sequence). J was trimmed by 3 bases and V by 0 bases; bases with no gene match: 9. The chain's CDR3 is CSARDSSTSGIYNEQFL. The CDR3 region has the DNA TGCAGTGCTAGAGACTCCTCGACTAGCGGAATCTACAATGAGCAGTTCCTC.